These 8 T cell receptor beta chains came from one sample sequenced in a study of blood T cell repertoires in COVID-19 (dated by TCRdb to about 2020). Libraries were prepared through the immunoSEQ multiplex PCR assay. In TCRdb, the immuneACCESS table is reduced to in-frame sequences with V and J assigned. These tables do not hold every clone; where another copy was compared, an unresolved V gene accounts for under half, and the others remain unexplained. The sample table holds tens of thousands of clones, of which approximately 80% were seen once. About 32% of the sample comes from the top ten. Specimen: peripheral blood. These receptors originate from a human donor in a cohort sampled during active COVID-19.

V gene TRBV3-1 (or the pseudogene TRBV3-2) combines with J gene TRBJ1-1; D remains ambiguous. This CDR3 spans 15 amino acids. Per germline, CDR1 LGHDT and CDR2 YNNKEL (reference sequence). The V gene lost 7 bases and the J gene lost 1 base, with 16 bases spanning the gap. Here the CDR3 reads CASTSLAAGNTEAFF. The CDR3, as DNA: TGTGCCAGCACCTCTTTAGCGGCAGGGAACACTGAAGCTTTCTTT.

The CDR3 DNA is TGTGCCAGCAGTTTTCCCGAGGCGCGCGGCTACACCTTC. It yields the protein CASSFPEARGYTF. The chain links TRBV6-2 or TRBV6-3 to TRBJ1-2; D remains ambiguous. Germline CDR1 reads MNHEY; CDR2 reads SVGEGT. Trimming removed 4 bases at V and 8 bases at J, with 14 bases between. There are 13 residues in the CDR3.

This clone was observed a single time. For the CDR3, the DNA is TGTGCCAGCACCCTGGGTTCAGGGGGAGCTCAGCCCCAGCATTTT. Its translation: CASTLGSGGAQPQHF. This chain uses TRBV5-6 with TRBJ1-5; 7 bases are a match to TRBD1. The CDR3 consists of 15 residues. V lost 6 bases and J lost 6; bases outside the gene matches: 12. Germline lookup yields CDR1 SGHDT and CDR2 YYEEEE. The full variable domain, completed using reference TRBV5-6 and TRBJ1-5, is DAGVTQSPTHLIKTRGQQVTLRCSPKSGHDTVSWYQQALGQGPQFIFQYYEEEERQRGNFPDRFSGHQFPNYSSELNVNALLLGDSALYLCASTLGSGGAQPQHFGDGTRLSIL.

This clone was seen once. The V and J genes are TRBV6-1 and TRBJ1-4; D may be TRBD1 (5 bases). The V gene lost 1 base and the J gene lost 10 bases, with 13 bases spanning the gap. There are 14 residues in the CDR3. The germline CDR1 and CDR2 sequences are MNHNS and SASEGT. The CDR3, as DNA: TGTGCCAGCAGTGAAGGGCAGGCGGGGGGAAAACTGTTTTTT. This sequence encodes CASSEGQAGGKLFF.

The V and J genes are TRBV6-6 and TRBJ2-2; the D gene is possibly TRBD1 (5 bases). V lost 6 bases to trimming and J lost 5 bases, with 13 bases between them. The CDR3 runs 14 residues. The germline V gene has CDR1 MNHNY and CDR2 SVGAGI (reference sequence). The CDR3 is CASRPRVGTGELFF. As DNA, the CDR3 is TGTGCCAGCAGACCCAGGGTGGGAACCGGGGAGCTGTTTTTT.

The DNA for the CDR3 is TGCGCCAGCAGCCAACAGCAGGGGCCATCTGGAAACACCATATATTTT. It translates to CASSQQQGPSGNTIYF. The chain uses TRBV4-1 and TRBJ1-3; a possible D gene is TRBD1 (6 bases). Looked up from germline, CDR1 is MGHRA and CDR2 is YSYEKL. CDR3 length: 16 amino acids. V was clipped by 2 bases and J by 1 base, with 12 bases between them.

The V gene is TRBV6-5, the J gene TRBJ2-7; D is perhaps TRBD1 (6 bases). The CDR3 totals 11 residues. Germline V gene data show CDR1 as MNHEY and CDR2 as SVGAGI. The germline V and J ends were trimmed by 5 bases and 7 bases, with 9 bases remaining between them. This CDR3 is CASSNTGEQYF. The CDR3 DNA is TGTGCCAGCAGTAATACAGGGGAGCAGTACTTC.

This clone appeared once. In nucleotides, the CDR3 is TGCAGCGGCCGGGACACCCCCTACGAGCAGTACTTC. This gives the protein CSGRDTPYEQYF. The V call is TRBV29-1, the J call TRBJ2-7; tentatively, D is TRBD1 (6 bases). This CDR3 contains 12 residues. Germline-derived CDR1 and CDR2 are SQVTM and ANQGSEA. V dropped 7 bases and J dropped 2 bases, with 12 bases sitting between them.